This entry lists 2 T cell receptor beta chains sequenced from one sample in a study of PD-L1 blockade in urothelial cancer. Assay: immunoSEQ multiplex PCR; the TCRdb copy retains only in-frame clones and omits some. The sample has about 120,000 clones; about 82% are singletons. Stated time point: peripheral blood 6 weeks after treatment start. Specimen: PBMCs, collected around atezolizumab (anti-PD-L1) treatment. These TCRs come from a man in his forties or fifties with urothelial cancer.

The V call is TRBV7-3, the J call TRBJ2-1; D possibly corresponds to TRBD2 (6 bases). V lost 5 bases, J lost 4 bases, and 18 bases lay in between. The length of the CDR3 is 16 residues. Germline values: CDR1 SGHTA, CDR2 FQGTGA. CDR3 DNA: TGTGCCAGCAGCCCGGGGCGGGGCCCGGGGTACAATGAGCAGTTCTTC. This gives the protein CASSPGRGPGYNEQFF.

The chain carries TRBV2 and TRBJ1-6; 7 bases are shared with TRBD1. V dropped 7 bases and J dropped 7; count of bases not matched to a gene: 10. The CDR3 covers 15 residues. Germline CDR1 SNHLY, CDR2 FYNNEI. For the CDR3, the DNA is TGTGCCAGCATCATTCGGGACAGCAAGAATTCACCCCTCCACTTT. It encodes CASIIRDSKNSPLHF.